Listed here are 17 T cell receptor beta chains from one sample, sequenced in a study of cytomegalovirus exposure and HLA in healthy donors. Primers included in the PCR were 60 Vbeta and 13 Jbeta primers. Clones were sequenced by immunoSEQ multiplex PCR, and TCRdb holds only the in-frame ones, with some missing. The repertoire holds roughly 200,000 clones, with approximately 77% as singletons. The specimen sequenced was PBMCs. The receptors here all came from a man aged 35 to 55 in good health and CMV-seropositive.

This chain links TRBV11-2 with TRBJ1-2; D gene uncertain. Germline CDR1 SGHAT, CDR2 FQNNGV. V shed 2 bases and J shed 2 bases, with 9 bases lying between them. The CDR3 is 14 residues long. CDR3 residues: CASSLLTENYGYTF. The CDR3 nucleotides are TGTGCCAGCAGCTTATTAACAGAAAACTATGGCTACACCTTC.

This sequence joins TRBV10-3 and TRBJ2-1; 11 nucleotides match TRBD1. The CDR3 is 15 residues long. Germline V CDR1 and CDR2: ENHRY, SYGVKD. After removal of 3 bases from V and 7 bases from J, the junction contained 5 bases not matched to a gene. The CDR3 loop is CAISDQGQGANEQFF. CDR3 DNA: TGTGCCATCAGTGACCAAGGACAGGGGGCGAATGAGCAGTTCTTC.

This clone was picked up one time. This sequence joins TRBV18 and TRBJ2-1, with 15 bases lining up with TRBD2. The ends lost 3 bases at V and 9 bases at J; junction bases unmatched: 6. The CDR3 is made up of 16 amino acids. Germline V gene lookup returns CDR1 KGHSH and CDR2 LQKENI. Here the CDR3 reads CASSPGLAGGGIEQFF. In DNA, the CDR3 is TGTGCCAGCTCACCCGGACTAGCGGGAGGGGGGATTGAGCAGTTCTTC.

J is TRBJ1-2 and V is TRBV2, with 8 bases fitting TRBD1. CDR3 length equals 15 residues. From germline, CDR1 is SNHLY and CDR2 FYNNEI. J was trimmed by 6 bases and V by 4 bases; bases with no gene match: 10. The CDR3 here is CASSASGQGEHGYTF. In DNA form, the CDR3 reads TGTGCCAGCAGTGCGTCTGGACAGGGAGAACATGGCTACACCTTC.

This clone has a handful of counts. The V gene is TRBV28, the J gene TRBJ1-3; no reliable D call. CDR1 and CDR2 (germline): MDHEN, SYDVKM. The CDR3 has 16 residues. The ends were cut back, 4 bases at V and 4 bases at J, with 17 bases in the middle. The CDR3 DNA reads as TGTGCCAGCAGTTCCCCTCTAGCAGGAATCGGAAACACCATATATTTT. This gives the protein CASSSPLAGIGNTIYF. Full variable domain (outside the CDR3, taken from reference TRBV28 and TRBJ1-3): DVKVTQSSRYLVKRTGEKVFLECVQDMDHENMFWYRQDPGLGLRLIYFSYDVKMKEKGDIPEGYSVSREKKERFSLILESASTNQTSMYLCASSSPLAGIGNTIYFGEGSWLTVV.

About this clone: Because the CDR3's place on the DNA is in doubt, the DNA is left out and the CDR3 is given as listed by TCRdb. The V call is TRBV19, the J call TRBJ1-5; the DNA was not used to check the table's D call, TRBD1. Germline V CDR1 and CDR2: LNHDA, SQIVND (reference sequence). The CDR3 comprises 14 residues, both ends counted. CDR3 loop: CASTSDRNNQPQHF.

The sample holds one count of this clone. The chain combines TRBV28 with TRBJ1-3, with 7 positions matching TRBD1. The CDR3 consists of 13 residues. V was pared by 6 bases and J by 3 bases, with 2 bases of the junction left unmatched. Per the germline V gene, CDR1 is MDHEN and CDR2 is SYDVKM. The CDR3: CASRGTVGNTIYF. Written as DNA, the CDR3 is TGTGCCAGCAGGGGGACAGTTGGAAACACCATATATTTT.

The chain is built from TRBV6-6 and TRBJ2-7; 7 bases fit TRBD1. After removal of 5 bases from V and 1 base from J, the junction contained 8 bases not matched to a gene. Germline loops: CDR1 MNHNY, CDR2 SVGAGI (reference sequence). This CDR3 has 15 amino acids. CDR3 nucleotides: TGTGCCAGCAGTCCCGACAGGGATGTGTCCTACGAGCAGTACTTC. Protein sequence: CASSPDRDVSYEQYF.

The rearrangement joins TRBV4-3 to TRBJ2-7; 7 positions match TRBD1. The CDR3 sequence is 15 residues long. Trimming removed 6 bases from V and 2 bases from J; junction bases left unmatched: 10. Germline V gene sequence: CDR1 LGHNA, CDR2 YSLEER. The CDR3 reads CASSFRDSDPYEQYF. Here the CDR3 DNA reads TGCGCCAGCAGTTTCCGGGACAGCGATCCCTACGAGCAGTACTTC.

V is TRBV6-5 and J is TRBJ1-1; D remains ambiguous. Germline V gene lookup returns CDR1 MNHEY and CDR2 SVGAGI. With 2 bases removed from V and 0 bases from J, the gap between germline ends came to 7 bases. The CDR3 totals 14 residues. Written as DNA, the CDR3 is TGTGCCAGCAGTTACGGCAGGCTGAACACTGAAGCTTTCTTT. Protein product: CASSYGRLNTEAFF.

The gene calls are TRBV10-3 and TRBJ2-5; 9 bases are a match to TRBD2. The CDR3 is made up of 15 amino acids. Looked up from germline, CDR1 is ENHRY and CDR2 is SYGVKD. The V segment lost 6 bases and the J segment 0 bases; nucleotides outside the gene matches: 5. The CDR3 loop reads CAIRGAGGYQETQYF. CDR3 sequence (DNA): TGTGCCATCAGAGGAGCGGGGGGCTACCAAGAGACCCAGTACTTC.

The chain employs TRBV6-5 and TRBJ2-7, with a weak D call TRBD2 (6 bases). V gave up 2 bases and J gave up 6 bases, with 11 bases separating them. The CDR3 is made up of 13 amino acids. CDR1 and CDR2 (germline): MNHEY, SVGAGI. DNA of the CDR3: TGTGCCAGCAGTTACGTACGGGGGAGCGAGCAGTACTTC. Translation: CASSYVRGSEQYF.

This clone has just a few counts. The chain joins TRBV4-1 to TRBJ2-1; 11 nucleotides align to TRBD2. CDR1 is MGHRA and CDR2 is YSYEKL in the germline V gene. V lost 1 base to trimming and J lost 6 bases; unmatched junction nucleotides: 5. The CDR3 runs to 16 residues. The CDR3 region has the DNA TGCGCCAGCAGCCAAGGACTCGGGACTAGCGGCAATGAGCAGTTCTTC. Protein sequence: CASSQGLGTSGNEQFF.

The genes are TRBV15 and TRBJ2-7, with 7 positions matching TRBD2. V lost 0 bases, J lost 7 bases, and 9 bases stayed unmatched. This CDR3 comprises 15 residues. Germline V gene lookup returns CDR1 LNHNV and CDR2 YYDKDF (reference sequence). In nucleotides, the CDR3 is TGTGCCACCAGCAGAGATGGGGGGGGACTGGAAGAGCAGTACTTC. Translating it yields CATSRDGGGLEEQYF.

This chain joins TRBV7-3 and TRBJ2-3; 10 nucleotides align to TRBD2. J gave up 5 bases and V 4 bases, and 3 bases lay outside the gene matches. CDR1 and CDR2 (germline): SGHTA, FQGTGA. The CDR3 is 14 residues long. Here the CDR3 DNA reads TGTGCCAGCAGCTCAGCGGGGGGGTTAGATACGCAGTATTTT. Translation: CASSSAGGLDTQYF.

In this sample, this clone turned up once. The CDR3 loop is CASSYGQMNTGELFF. The CDR3, as DNA: TGTGCCAGCAGTTACGGACAGATGAACACCGGGGAGCTGTTTTTT. The chain recombines TRBV5-8 with TRBJ2-2, with D possibly being TRBD1 (6 bases). V was trimmed by 5 bases and J by 1 base, leaving 12 bases between them. The length of the CDR3 is 15 residues. Germline V lookup: CDR1 SGHTS, CDR2 YDEGEE.

This rearrangement joins TRBV2 to TRBJ2-7; possibly TRBD2 for D (6 bases). This CDR3 comprises 15 residues. Trimming cost V 1 base and J 5 bases, with 15 bases left between them. The germline gives CDR1 SNHLY, CDR2 FYNNEI. CDR3: CASSEGGQGGDEQYF. The CDR3 nucleotides read TGTGCCAGCAGTGAAGGGGGTCAGGGAGGCGACGAGCAGTACTTC.